One sample yielded the 8 T cell receptor beta chains listed below, sequenced in a study of T cell repertoires in cytomegalovirus infection. Their target antigens are unknown. TCRdb reprocessed the reads via MiXCR and lists one record per CDR3 protein. The sample gives approximately 910,000 distinct CDR3 sequences, 31% of which show up once; around an eighth is in the top ten. Specimen: cultured CD8+ T cells from PBMCs, collected from culture after CMV antigen stimulation. The receptors were gathered from a human donor in good health (CMV status not recorded). Some clones in this sample may be carry-over from other donors' samples.

This chain connects TRBV4-1 to TRBJ1-3, with D uncertain. Germline lookup yields CDR1 MGHRA and CDR2 YSYEKL. This CDR3 is built from 15 residues. Trimming removed 2 bases at V and 0 bases at J, with 8 bases between. CDR3 DNA: TGCGCCAGCAGCCAATACATAGGCTCTGGAAACACCATATATTTT. This codes for CASSQYIGSGNTIYF.

V and J are TRBV25-1 and TRBJ1-3; no clear D gene. Deletions cut 8 bases from V and 0 bases from J, with 11 bases between. CDR3 length equals 14 residues. Germline CDR1 MGHDK, CDR2 SYGVNS. CDR3 sequence reads: CASLDLDSGNTIYF. Here the CDR3 DNA reads TGTGCCAGCCTGGACCTCGACTCTGGAAACACCATATATTTT. Together with reference TRBV25-1 and TRBJ1-3, the CDR3 gives the full variable domain: EADIYQTPRYLVIGTGKKITLECSQTMGHDKMYWYQQDPGMELHLIHYSYGVNSTEKGDLSSESTVSRIRTEHFPLTLESARPSHTSQYLCASLDLDSGNTIYFGEGSWLTVV.

This clonotype was detected a few times. The V and J genes are TRBV28 and TRBJ1-4, with D possibly matching TRBD1 (5 bases). Germline CDR1 MDHEN, CDR2 SYDVKM. The CDR3 sequence is 14 residues long. The ends were cut back, 3 bases at V and 6 bases at J, with 11 bases in the middle. The CDR3 loop reads CASSFAGQDEKLFF. The CDR3 coding sequence is TGTGCCAGCAGTTTTGCAGGGCAGGATGAAAAACTGTTTTTT.

This chain joins TRBV11-2 and TRBJ1-1; 9 nucleotides align to TRBD1. The CDR3 length is 15 residues. V was pared by 4 bases and J by 5 bases, with 8 bases of the junction left unmatched. Germline assignment: CDR1 SGHAT and CDR2 FQNNGV. CDR3 in amino acids: CASSSTGTGWTEAFF. The DNA of the CDR3 is TGTGCCAGCAGCTCAACCGGGACAGGGTGGACTGAAGCTTTCTTT.

The J gene is TRBJ2-2, the V gene TRBV5-4; TRBD2 matches 8 bases. The J segment lost 6 bases and the V segment lost 2 bases, leaving 6 bases of the junction unmatched. There are 15 residues in the CDR3. Germline V lookup: CDR1 SGHNT, CDR2 YYREEE (reference sequence). CDR3 coding DNA: TGTGCCAGCAGCTTTCCCGGGACTAGACCCGGGGAGCTGTTTTTT. It codes for CASSFPGTRPGELFF.

This clonotype was seen at least ten times. The DNA for the CDR3 is TGTGCCAGCAGCTTAGAGGCAGCAACCCCTTCCTACGAGCAGTACGTC. Residues: CASSLEAATPSYEQYV. The V and J genes are TRBV7-8 and TRBJ2-7; D uncertain. CDR3 length: 16 amino acids. Germline V CDR1 and CDR2: SGHVS, FQNEAQ. The germline V and J ends were trimmed by 1 base and 1 base, with 14 bases remaining between them.

This clonotype showed up many times. V is TRBV7-9 and J is TRBJ2-2, with D unresolved. Germline V CDR1 and CDR2: SEHNR, FQNEAQ (reference sequence). Trimming cost V 8 bases and J 1 base, with 11 bases left between them. This CDR3 spans 14 amino acids. The CDR3 loop reads CASPRTGNTGELFF. CDR3 sequence (DNA): TGTGCCAGCCCACGGACGGGGAACACCGGGGAGCTGTTTTTT.

This clonotype was seen a few times. The chain links TRBV6-5 to TRBJ2-3, with 8 nucleotides matching TRBD1. J gave up 4 bases and V 0 bases, and 3 bases lay outside the gene matches. The CDR3 has 15 amino acids. Germline V lookup: CDR1 MNHEY, CDR2 SVGAGI. The CDR3 spells CASSYSTGVADTQYF. Written as DNA, the CDR3 is TGTGCCAGCAGTTACTCGACAGGGGTGGCAGATACGCAGTATTTT.